The clone carrying this TCR beta chain has only a few counts. Its specificity is unknown. CDR1 is MNHNY and CDR2 is SVGAGI in the germline V gene (reference sequence). Trimming took 2 bases from V and 3 from J, leaving 12 bases between them. This CDR3 is 15 amino acids long. The entry originates in a study of T cell repertoires in cytomegalovirus infection. At the level of the study: Researchers turned to recently identified HLA-C-restricted CMV epitopes as well as well-studied HLA-B-restricted ones. Public TCR beta signatures marked donors with CMV infection and the matching HLA. The study, taken as a whole, reports: What dominated the ex vivo response were HLA-C-restricted CMV-specific TCR beta clonotypes.

From the reads, TCRdb called clonotypes with MiXCR, one entry per CDR3 protein. The sample contains around 900,000 distinct CDR3 sequences, roughly 30% of which appear only once. This clonotype originated in a human donor in good health (CMV status not recorded). Some clones in this sample may be carry-over from other donors' samples. Sequences were derived from cultured CD8+ T cells from PBMCs, sampled from culture after CMV antigen stimulation. The chain couples TRBV6-6 to TRBJ2-3; D unclear. CDR3 DNA: TGTGCCAGCAGTTACCCGGAAGTTCTTACAGATACGCAGTATTTT. This encodes CASSYPEVLTDTQYF.